Shown below are 23 T cell receptor beta chains from a single sample sequenced in a study of blood T cell repertoires in COVID-19. Using immunoSEQ multiplex PCR, the repertoire was profiled, and TCRdb retains in-frame clones only, with some absent. The profile shows roughly 75,000 clones, roughly 85% of them singletons. Source material: peripheral blood. These receptors originate from a middle-aged man with COVID-19, enrolled during active disease.

V is TRBV30 and J is TRBJ2-7; 8 bases are a match to TRBD1. The CDR3 totals 13 residues. Germline CDR1 reads GTSNPN; CDR2 reads SVGIG (reference sequence). The V gene end was trimmed by 0 bases and the J gene end by 6 bases; junction bases not matched to a gene: 4. The CDR3 is CAWSVQGAGEQYF. The CDR3 nucleotides read TGTGCCTGGAGTGTTCAGGGGGCGGGCGAGCAGTACTTC.

This clone has a single count. The chain couples TRBV5-8 to TRBJ2-2; TRBD1 is a possible D gene (6 bases). The V gene lost 4 bases and the J gene lost 5 bases, with 24 bases spanning the gap. CDR3 length: 18 residues. Germline values: CDR1 SGHTS, CDR2 YDEGEE. The CDR3: CASSPGQPEDLLTGELFF. CDR3 DNA: TGTGCCAGCAGCCCCGGACAGCCGGAGGACCTTCTAACCGGGGAGCTGTTTTTT.

The rearrangement links TRBV6-2 or TRBV6-3 to TRBJ2-5, with D possibly being TRBD1 (7 bases). The CDR3 loop spans 15 amino acids. The V end was cut by 2 bases, the J end by 2 bases, with 12 bases between. The germline V gene has CDR1 MNHEY and CDR2 SVGEGT. The CDR3 DNA reads TGTGCCAGCAGTTACGGGGGGACAGAACAAGAGACCCAGTACTTC. Translated, it gives CASSYGGTEQETQYF.

This rearrangement joins TRBV19 to TRBJ2-3; D may be TRBD1 (5 bases). Germline CDR1 reads LNHDA; CDR2 reads SQIVND (reference sequence). Trimming took 6 bases from V and 4 from J, leaving 14 bases between them. The CDR3 is 14 residues long. The CDR3 DNA reads TGTGCCAGTAGGCCGTGGACATCCGCAGATACGCAGTATTTT. As protein: CASRPWTSADTQYF.

The chain is built from TRBV7-3 and TRBJ2-2, with D maybe TRBD1 (5 bases). The CDR3 runs 14 residues. Trimming took off 1 base at V and 3 bases at J, with 6 bases between the two ends. CDR1 is SGHTA and CDR2 is FQGTGA in the germline V gene. The CDR3: CASSLSRDTGELFF. DNA for the CDR3: TGTGCCAGCAGCTTAAGCAGGGACACCGGGGAGCTGTTTTTT.

The genes are TRBV5-4 and TRBJ2-2; possibly TRBD2 for D (7 bases). V gave up 4 bases and J gave up 7 bases, with 17 bases separating them. Germline V lookup: CDR1 SGHNT, CDR2 YYREEE (reference sequence). This CDR3 comprises 15 residues. In nucleotides, the CDR3 is TGTGCCAGCAGCCCTGGGGGAGGGGGAGTCGGGGAGCTGTTTTTT. This translates into CASSPGGGGVGELFF.

This rearrangement joins TRBV6-5 to TRBJ2-3, with 12 bases fitting TRBD2. J lost 4 bases, V lost 7 bases, and 6 bases had no gene match. CDR3 length: 15 residues. The germline gives CDR1 MNHEY, CDR2 SVGAGI. The CDR3 protein is CASILAGGSADTQYF. DNA for the CDR3: TGTGCCAGCATTCTAGCGGGAGGGAGCGCAGATACGCAGTATTTT.

The chain uses TRBV9 and TRBJ2-7; 7 bases match TRBD2. CDR1 SGDLS and CDR2 YYNGEE come from the germline V gene. The trim removed 0 bases at V and 2 bases at J, leaving 5 bases unmatched. The CDR3 is 15 residues long. CDR3 loop: CASSVAPSGTYEQYF. CDR3 in DNA: TGTGCCAGCAGCGTAGCGCCTAGCGGAACCTACGAGCAGTACTTC.

This chain links TRBV2 with TRBJ2-5; possible D gene TRBD1, 7 bases. Germline CDR1 reads SNHLY; CDR2 reads FYNNEI. The ends were cut back, 7 bases at V and 4 bases at J, with 16 bases in the middle. CDR3 length: 14 amino acids. DNA for the CDR3: TGTGCCAGCAACATCATGGAGGGGGCAGAGACCCAGTACTTC. Translation gives CASNIMEGAETQYF. Full variable domain (remainder filled in from reference TRBV2 and TRBJ2-5): EPEVTQTPSHQVTQMGQEVILRCVPISNHLYFYWYRQILGQKVEFLVSFYNNEISEKSEIFDDQFSVERPDGSNFTLKIRSTKLEDSAMYFCASNIMEGAETQYFGPGTRLLVL.

V usage is TRBV5-6 and J usage is TRBJ1-2; 8 bases line up with TRBD1. The CDR3 extends over 14 amino acids. Trimming cost V 4 bases and J 4 bases; bases outside gene matches: 6. Germline assignment: CDR1 SGHDT and CDR2 YYEEEE. The CDR3 sequence: CASSLRQGTYGYTF. Written as DNA, the CDR3 is TGTGCCAGCAGCCTCAGACAGGGGACCTATGGCTACACCTTC.

The J gene is TRBJ2-6, the V gene TRBV28, with TRBD1 as a possible D gene (6 bases). The V gene lost 5 bases and the J gene lost 4 bases, with 12 bases spanning the gap. This CDR3 is 15 amino acids long. CDR1 MDHEN and CDR2 SYDVKM come from the germline V gene. Written as DNA, the CDR3 is TGTGCCAGCAGTGCTACAGGGACCGGGGCCAACGTCCTGACTTTC. As protein: CASSATGTGANVLTF.

This clone was detected a few times. The chain combines TRBV25-1 with TRBJ1-1; 8 nucleotides agree with TRBD1. Germline assignment: CDR1 MGHDK and CDR2 SYGVNS. With 4 bases clipped from V and 5 bases from J, the junction kept 12 bases outside the gene matches. The CDR3 sequence is 16 residues long. The CDR3 nucleotides read TGTGCCAGCAGTGCTCCAACAGGGGGTTACAAGACTGAAGCTTTCTTT. Protein: CASSAPTGGYKTEAFF.

This chain connects TRBV6-1 to TRBJ1-4; 8 bases match TRBD1. J gave up 6 bases and V 4 bases, and 10 bases lay outside the gene matches. Germline values: CDR1 MNHNS, CDR2 SASEGT. CDR3 length equals 16 residues. CDR3 nucleotide sequence: TGTGCCAGCAGTGTCTACAGGGGGTCGTTGGATGAAAAACTGTTTTTT. Protein: CASSVYRGSLDEKLFF.

The chain recombines TRBV6-5 with TRBJ1-2, with a tentative D call TRBD1 (6 bases). Germline V gene sequence: CDR1 MNHEY, CDR2 SVGAGI. CDR3 size: 12 residues. V was pared by 5 bases and J by 4 bases, with 8 bases between. CDR3 residues: CASSQDSYGYTF. The DNA of the CDR3 is TGTGCCAGCAGTCAGGACAGCTATGGCTACACCTTC.

V and J are TRBV28 and TRBJ2-2, with 8 bases identical to TRBD2. The V gene end was trimmed by 3 bases and the J gene end by 4 bases; junction bases not matched to a gene: 13. This CDR3 is built from 18 residues. Looked up from germline, CDR1 is MDHEN and CDR2 is SYDVKM. Written as DNA, the CDR3 is TGTGCCAGCAGTTTCCGTTTGAGCGGGAGCGGTGGCACCGGGGAGCTGTTTTTT. Translation: CASSFRLSGSGGTGELFF.

This chain links TRBV28 with TRBJ1-3; 7 nucleotides line up with TRBD1. Germline CDR1 is MDHEN and CDR2 is SYDVKM. The V gene end was trimmed by 5 bases and the J gene end by 4 bases; junction bases not matched to a gene: 5. This CDR3 is 14 amino acids long. The CDR3 protein is CASSPRQGGNTIYF. CDR3 sequence (DNA): TGTGCCAGCAGTCCGAGACAGGGCGGAAACACCATATATTTT.

The chain recombines TRBV27 with TRBJ2-7; 7 nucleotides match TRBD2. The CDR3 runs to 14 residues. Losses at the gene ends were 6 bases for V and 3 bases for J; bases not matched to a gene: 8. Per the germline V gene, CDR1 is MNHEY and CDR2 is SMNVEV (reference sequence). CDR3 sequence: CASSHSGASYEQYF. The CDR3 DNA is TGTGCCAGCAGCCACAGCGGGGCCAGCTACGAGCAGTACTTC.

The V and J genes are TRBV10-3 and TRBJ1-2, with D maybe TRBD1 (6 bases). V was cut by 0 bases and J by 0 bases, with 11 bases left in between. Germline values: CDR1 ENHRY, CDR2 SYGVKD. This CDR3 is built from 16 residues. In DNA form, the CDR3 reads TGTGCCATCAGTGAGTCGGGACGGACAGCTAACTATGGCTACACCTTC. Residues: CAISESGRTANYGYTF.

For the CDR3, the DNA is TGCAGCGTCCCTAGCAGCAGCAATGAGCAGTTCTTC. Translation: CSVPSSSNEQFF. This chain uses TRBV29-1 with TRBJ2-1; the D gene is possibly TRBD2 (5 bases). This CDR3 comprises 12 residues. Trimming removed 6 bases from V and 6 bases from J, with 12 bases in between. Germline CDR1 is SQVTM and CDR2 is ANQGSEA.

V is TRBV11-3 and J is TRBJ2-2; D is possibly TRBD1 (5 bases). V was pared by 6 bases and J by 4 bases, with 18 bases between. Germline V gene data show CDR1 as SGHNT and CDR2 as YENEEA. The CDR3 contains 16 residues. The DNA of the CDR3 is TGTGCCAGCAGAAAAGGAAGGGGCAGTGGCACCGGGGAGCTGTTTTTT. It encodes CASRKGRGSGTGELFF.

The CDR3 region has the DNA TGTGCCAGCAGCTTTTGGACAGATCCTATGAACACTGAAGCTTTCTTT. Residues: CASSFWTDPMNTEAFF. The genes are TRBV9 and TRBJ1-1; tentative D call: TRBD1 (6 bases). The CDR3 consists of 16 residues. Germline V gene lookup returns CDR1 SGDLS and CDR2 YYNGEE. The V gene lost 4 bases and the J gene lost 0 bases, with 16 bases spanning the gap.

The rearrangement joins TRBV19 to TRBJ1-4, with D maybe TRBD1 (5 bases). CDR3 size: 12 residues. V dropped 6 bases and J dropped 8 bases, with 10 bases sitting between them. CDR1 is LNHDA, CDR2 SQIVND, per germline (reference sequence). CDR3 bases: TGTGCCAGTAGAACCGGGGGGGAAAAACTGTTTTTT. Encoded protein: CASRTGGEKLFF.

This clone showed up just a few times. This rearrangement joins TRBV29-1 to TRBJ1-6; 7 bases align to TRBD1. The CDR3 covers 12 residues. V trimming: 4 bases; J trimming: 10 bases; junction bases outside the gene matches: 4. Germline assignment: CDR1 SQVTM and CDR2 ANQGSEA. CDR3 protein: CSVGDSQSPLHF. In DNA form, the CDR3 reads TGCAGCGTTGGGGACAGTCAGTCACCCCTCCACTTT.